The 11 T cell receptor beta chains in this list originate from one sample, sequenced in a study of cytomegalovirus exposure and HLA in healthy donors. PCR was performed using 60 Vbeta and 13 Jbeta primers. The protocol was immunoSEQ multiplex PCR, while the TCRdb copy is restricted to in-frame clones and leaves out a portion. This sample has over 130,000 clones, with 79% found just once. The sample consisted of PBMCs. The receptors shown here come from a man aged 45-60 years in good health and CMV-seropositive.

The chain uses TRBV28 and TRBJ2-5; 8 bases agree with TRBD2. Gene TRBJ2-7 matches the end of the DNA better, so the J call may be wrong. Germline CDR1 is MDHEN and CDR2 is SYDVKM. The CDR3 is made up of 16 amino acids. CDR3 sequence reads: CASSPTPGTSSYEQYF. The CDR3 bases are TGTGCCAGCAGTCCCACCCCCGGGACTAGTTCCTACGAGCAGTACTTC.

This chain links TRBV2 with TRBJ1-4; D ambiguous. Trimming cost V 5 bases and J 3 bases, with 7 bases left between them. The CDR3 contains 13 residues. CDR1 is SNHLY, CDR2 FYNNEI, per germline. The CDR3 loop reads CASSRDPNEKLFF. CDR3 nucleotides: TGTGCCAGCAGTCGGGATCCTAATGAAAAACTGTTTTTT.

This clone was seen a few times. The rearrangement uses TRBV5-1 and TRBJ2-2; D possibly corresponds to TRBD2 (6 bases). In germline, CDR1 is SGHRS, CDR2 YFSETQ. The CDR3 length is 16 residues. V shed 2 bases and J shed 1 base, with 12 bases lying between them. The CDR3 DNA reads TGCGCCAGCAGCTTTCTTAATAGCGGGAACACCGGGGAGCTGTTTTTT. Translation gives CASSFLNSGNTGELFF. The full variable domain, with the rest looked up from reference TRBV5-1 and TRBJ2-2, is KAGVTQTPRYLIKTRGQQVTLSCSPISGHRSVSWYQQTPGQGLQFLFEYFSETQRNKGNFPGRFSGRQFSNSRSEMNVSTLELGDSALYLCASSFLNSGNTGELFFGEGSRLTVL.

The sample holds a few counts of this clone. The genes are TRBV10-1 and TRBJ2-3; D ambiguous. With 4 bases removed from V and 1 base from J, the gap between germline ends came to 9 bases. The length of the CDR3 is 14 residues. Germline loops: CDR1 WNHNN, CDR2 SYGVQD (reference sequence). The CDR3 region is CASSGGIGTDTQYF. CDR3 coding DNA: TGCGCCAGCAGTGGCGGCATTGGCACAGATACGCAGTATTTT.

The genes are TRBV14 and TRBJ2-1; D is undetermined. V was shortened by 0 bases and J by 0 bases, with 9 bases between the two germline ends. Per the germline V gene, CDR1 is SGHDN and CDR2 is FVKESK. The CDR3 spans 16 residues. CDR3 amino acids: CASSQELRSSYNEQFF. The CDR3 DNA follows: TGTGCCAGCAGCCAAGAGTTAAGGAGCTCCTACAATGAGCAGTTCTTC.

The chain recombines TRBV5-4 with TRBJ1-2; TRBD1 aligns across 9 bases. The V and J ends lost 4 bases and 6 bases, in that order; junction bases with no gene match: 7. This CDR3 contains 14 residues. The germline CDR1 and CDR2 sequences are SGHNT and YYREEE (reference sequence). This CDR3 reads CASSTNRGQDGYTF. The CDR3 bases are TGTGCCAGCAGCACGAACAGGGGGCAGGATGGCTACACCTTC.

This clone was seen a handful of times. J is TRBJ2-7 and V is TRBV7-8, with 12 bases aligning to TRBD2. Germline loops: CDR1 SGHVS, CDR2 FQNEAQ. V was clipped by 5 bases and J by 1 base; unmatched bases: 6. This CDR3 is built from 16 residues. The CDR3 loop is CASSPWTSGVSYEQYF. CDR3 nucleotide sequence: TGTGCCAGCAGCCCTTGGACTAGCGGGGTTTCCTACGAGCAGTACTTC.

The chain joins TRBV7-2 to TRBJ2-5, with 13 bases fitting TRBD2. The J call could be wrong; TRBJ2-7 is a better fit for the DNA end. Per the germline V gene, CDR1 is SGHTA and CDR2 is FQGNSA. The CDR3 loop spans 15 amino acids. The CDR3 DNA reads TGTGCCAGCAGCCCCCGGACTAGCGGGAGTCGCGAGCAGTACTTC. Encoded protein: CASSPRTSGSREQYF.

The count of this clone is one. The CDR3 sequence is CASSWGQGDTEAFF. DNA of the CDR3: TGCGCCAGCAGCTGGGGACAGGGAGACACTGAAGCTTTCTTT. The V call is TRBV5-1, the J call TRBJ1-1, with 9 bases identical to TRBD1. Losses at the gene ends were 3 bases for V and 3 bases for J; bases not matched to a gene: 3. The CDR3 has 14 residues. Germline loops: CDR1 SGHRS, CDR2 YFSETQ.

The chain joins TRBV10-3 to TRBJ1-1; the D gene is possibly TRBD1 (5 bases). V lost 6 bases, J lost 3 bases, and 17 bases lay in between. CDR3 size: 15 residues. The germline gives CDR1 ENHRY, CDR2 SYGVKD. In DNA, the CDR3 is TGTGCCATCAGGGGGGGTTCGGGTATCGACACTGAAGCTTTCTTT. This gives the protein CAIRGGSGIDTEAFF.

This rearrangement joins TRBV30 to TRBJ1-1, with TRBD1 matching 7 bases. In germline, CDR1 is GTSNPN, CDR2 SVGIG (reference sequence). The CDR3 runs 16 residues. Germline trimming cut 5 bases from V and 0 bases from J; bases unmatched to any gene: 12. CDR3 bases: TGTGCCTGGGCCGGGACAGCTTTTTTTTTGAACACTGAAGCTTTCTTT. It translates to CAWAGTAFFLNTEAFF.